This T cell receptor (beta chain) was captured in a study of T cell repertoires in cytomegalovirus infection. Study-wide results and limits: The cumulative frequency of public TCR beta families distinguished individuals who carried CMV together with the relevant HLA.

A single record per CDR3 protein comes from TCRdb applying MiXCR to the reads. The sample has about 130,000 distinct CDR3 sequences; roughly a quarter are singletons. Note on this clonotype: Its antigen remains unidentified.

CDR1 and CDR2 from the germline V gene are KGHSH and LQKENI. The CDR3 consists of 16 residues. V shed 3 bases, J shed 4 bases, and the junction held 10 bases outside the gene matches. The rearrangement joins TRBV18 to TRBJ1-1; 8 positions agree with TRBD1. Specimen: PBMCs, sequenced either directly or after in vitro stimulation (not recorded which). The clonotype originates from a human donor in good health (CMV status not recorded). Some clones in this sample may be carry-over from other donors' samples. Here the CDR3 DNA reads TGTGCCAGCTCACCCCTTGGACAGGGTGGCGGCACTGAAGCTTTCTTT. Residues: CASSPLGQGGGTEAFF.